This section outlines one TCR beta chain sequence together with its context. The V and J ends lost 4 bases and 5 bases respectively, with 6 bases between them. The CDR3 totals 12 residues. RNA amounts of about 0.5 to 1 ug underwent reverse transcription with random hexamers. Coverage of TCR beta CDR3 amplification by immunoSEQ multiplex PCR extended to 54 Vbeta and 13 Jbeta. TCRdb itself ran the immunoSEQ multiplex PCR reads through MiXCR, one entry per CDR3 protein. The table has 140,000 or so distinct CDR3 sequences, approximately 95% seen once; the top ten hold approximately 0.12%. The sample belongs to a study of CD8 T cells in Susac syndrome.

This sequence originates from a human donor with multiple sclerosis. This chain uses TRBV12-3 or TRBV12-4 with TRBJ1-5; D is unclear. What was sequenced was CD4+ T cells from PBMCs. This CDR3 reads CASSSLDQPQHF. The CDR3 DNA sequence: TGTGCCAGCAGTTCGCTAGATCAGCCCCAGCATTTT.